Listed below are T cell receptor beta chains from one sample, sequenced in a study of graft-versus-host responses after intestinal transplantation. Measured with immunoSEQ multiplex PCR; TCRdb has only the in-frame clones, and not every one. The sample includes about 120,000 clones, approximately 95% of them seen just once. No antigens are known for them. The sample in question was unstimulated CD4+ T cells sorted from spleen or lymph node cells, obtained before intestinal transplant. These receptors originate from a human donor who received an intestinal transplant. The CDR3 runs from the conserved cysteine through the conserved F or W. The D gene is left open where the match is weak. Part of the rows lack a size; the others show once, few, many or a class for expanded clones.

J gene,V gene,D gene,clone size,CDR3 protein,CDR3 DNA
TRBJ2-5,TRBV5-4,NA,NA,CASSLATRETQYF,TGTGCCAGCAGCTTGGCGACTCGGGAGACCCAGTACTTC
TRBJ2-3,TRBV5-1,TRBD2,NA,CASSLDPGGTSTDTQYF,TGCGCCAGCAGCTTGGACCCGGGAGGGACTAGCACAGATACGCAGTATTTT
TRBJ2-6,TRBV9,TRBD1,NA,CASSVLPGQPISGANVLTF,TGTGCCAGCAGCGTATTACCGGGACAGCCGATCTCTGGGGCCAACGTCCTGACTTTC
TRBJ2-3,TRBV5-1,TRBD2,NA,CASFIGTSGSRATQYF,TGCGCCAGCTTTATCGGGACTAGCGGGAGTCGGGCTACGCAGTATTTT
TRBJ1-1,TRBV10-2,NA,NA,CASSYQGHTEAFF,TGCGCCAGCAGTTATCAGGGGCACACTGAAGCTTTCTTT
TRBJ2-3,TRBV2,TRBD2,NA,CASSSGLADTDTQYF,TGTGCCAGCAGTAGTGGACTAGCTGATACAGATACGCAGTATTTT
TRBJ1-1,TRBV7-6,NA,NA,CASSSDVHMNTEAFF,TGTGCCAGCAGCTCGGACGTCCACATGAACACTGAAGCTTTCTTT
TRBJ2-2,TRBV18,NA,NA,CASSPPYGQGRTGELFF,TGTGCCAGCTCACCACCGTACGGGCAGGGTCGCACCGGGGAGCTGTTTTTT
TRBJ1-1,TRBV7-9,NA,NA,CASSLDSRTEAFF,TGTGCCAGCAGCTTAGATAGTAGGACTGAAGCTTTCTTT
TRBJ2-1,TRBV10-1,NA,NA,CASSEDPRDDEQFF,TGCGCCAGCAGTGAAGACCCCCGGGATGATGAGCAGTTCTTC
TRBJ1-2,TRBV27,NA,NA,CASSPQGWGGYTF,TGTGCCAGCAGTCCCCAGGGATGGGGTGGCTACACCTTC
TRBJ2-7,TRBV11-2,NA,NA,CASSLRGDQRYEQYF,TGTGCCAGCAGCTTAAGGGGTGACCAGAGGTACGAGCAGTACTTC
TRBJ1-1,TRBV7-3,NA,NA,CASSLLSTGNTEAFF,TGTGCCAGCAGCTTACTCTCGACAGGGAACACTGAAGCTTTCTTT
TRBJ2-1,TRBV7-2,TRBD2,NA,CASSHKLAGGNNEQFF,TGTGCCAGCAGCCATAAGCTAGCGGGAGGAAACAATGAGCAGTTCTTC
TRBJ2-2,TRBV7-3,TRBD2,NA,CASSSLGGRVAGELFF,TGTGCCAGCAGCTCCCTTGGCGGGAGGGTCGCCGGGGAGCTGTTTTTT
TRBJ2-5,TRBV27,NA,NA,CASGGESKTQYF,TGTGCCAGCGGCGGGGAATCTAAGACCCAGTACTTC
TRBJ1-2,TRBV5-6,TRBD1,once,CASSDGQGASGYTF,TGTGCCAGCAGCGACGGACAGGGGGCCAGTGGCTACACCTTC
TRBJ1-5,TRBV2,NA,NA,CASSDPAQPQHF,TGTGCCAGCAGTGACCCCGCTCAGCCCCAGCATTTT
TRBJ2-7,TRBV5-1,NA,NA,CASSWGPNYEQYF,TGCGCCAGCAGCTGGGGACCCAACTACGAGCAGTACTTC
TRBJ2-1,TRBV18,NA,NA,CASSPSPLRNEQFF,TGTGCCAGCTCACCATCCCCGCTCCGCAATGAGCAGTTCTTC